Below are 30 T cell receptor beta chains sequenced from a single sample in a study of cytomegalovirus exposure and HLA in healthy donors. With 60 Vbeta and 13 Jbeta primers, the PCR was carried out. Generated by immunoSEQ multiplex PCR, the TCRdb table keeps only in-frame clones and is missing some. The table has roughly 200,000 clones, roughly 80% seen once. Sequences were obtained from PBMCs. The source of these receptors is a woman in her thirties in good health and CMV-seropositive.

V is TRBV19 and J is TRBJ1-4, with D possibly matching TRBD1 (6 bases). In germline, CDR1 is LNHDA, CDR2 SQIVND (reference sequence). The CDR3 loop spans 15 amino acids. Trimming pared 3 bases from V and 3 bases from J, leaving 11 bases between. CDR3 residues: CASSITTGPNEKLFF. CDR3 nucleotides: TGTGCCAGTAGTATCACGACAGGACCTAATGAAAAACTGTTTTTT. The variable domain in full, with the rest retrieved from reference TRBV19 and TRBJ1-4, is DGGITQSPKYLFRKEGQNVTLSCEQNLNHDAMYWYRQDPGQGLRLIYYSQIVNDFQKGDIAEGYSVSREKKESFPLTVTSAQKNPTAFYLCASSITTGPNEKLFFGSGTQLSVL.

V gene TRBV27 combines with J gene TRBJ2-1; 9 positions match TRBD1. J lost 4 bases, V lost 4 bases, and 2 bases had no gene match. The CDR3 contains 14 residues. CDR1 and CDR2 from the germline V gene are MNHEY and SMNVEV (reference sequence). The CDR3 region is CASSWTGVYNEQFF. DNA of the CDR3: TGTGCCAGCAGTTGGACAGGGGTATACAATGAGCAGTTCTTC.

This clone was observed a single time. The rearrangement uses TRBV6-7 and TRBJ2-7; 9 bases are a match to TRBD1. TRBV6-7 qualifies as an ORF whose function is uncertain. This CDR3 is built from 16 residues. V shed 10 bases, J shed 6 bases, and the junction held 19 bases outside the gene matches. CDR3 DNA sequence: TGTGCCAAAACCGCCGACCCCGGGACAGGGTTCCGCGAGCAGTACTTC. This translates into CAKTADPGTGFREQYF.

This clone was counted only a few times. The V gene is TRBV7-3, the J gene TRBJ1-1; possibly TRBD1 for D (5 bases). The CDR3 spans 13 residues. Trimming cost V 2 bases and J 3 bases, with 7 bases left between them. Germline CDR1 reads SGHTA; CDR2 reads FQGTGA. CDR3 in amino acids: CASSLQGYTEAFF. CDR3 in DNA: TGTGCCAGCAGCTTACAGGGATACACTGAAGCTTTCTTT.

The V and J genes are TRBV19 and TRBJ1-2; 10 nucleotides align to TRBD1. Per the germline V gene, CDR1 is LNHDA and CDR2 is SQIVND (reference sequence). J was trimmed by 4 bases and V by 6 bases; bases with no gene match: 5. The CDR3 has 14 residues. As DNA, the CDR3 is TGTGCCAGTAGCCCGGGACAGGGGAGCTATGGCTACACCTTC. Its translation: CASSPGQGSYGYTF.

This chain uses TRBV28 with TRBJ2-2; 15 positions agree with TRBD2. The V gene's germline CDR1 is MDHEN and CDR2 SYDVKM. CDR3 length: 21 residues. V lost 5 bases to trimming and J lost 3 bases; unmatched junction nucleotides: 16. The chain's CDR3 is CASSPWTSGRAGWVDTGELFF. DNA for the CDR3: TGTGCCAGCAGTCCATGGACTAGCGGGAGGGCCGGTTGGGTGGACACCGGGGAGCTGTTTTTT.

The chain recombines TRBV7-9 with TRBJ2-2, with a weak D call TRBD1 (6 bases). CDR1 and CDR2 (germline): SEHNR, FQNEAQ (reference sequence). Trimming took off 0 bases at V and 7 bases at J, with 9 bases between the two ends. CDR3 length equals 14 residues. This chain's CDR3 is CASSLAGAGGELFF. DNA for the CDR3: TGTGCCAGCAGCTTAGCGGGGGCTGGCGGGGAGCTGTTTTTT. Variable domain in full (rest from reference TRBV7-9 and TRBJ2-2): DTGVSQNPRHKITKRGQNVTFRCDPISEHNRLYWYRQTLGQGPEFLTYFQNEAQLEKSRLLSDRFSAERPKGSFSTLEIQRTEQGDSAMYLCASSLAGAGGELFFGEGSRLTVL.

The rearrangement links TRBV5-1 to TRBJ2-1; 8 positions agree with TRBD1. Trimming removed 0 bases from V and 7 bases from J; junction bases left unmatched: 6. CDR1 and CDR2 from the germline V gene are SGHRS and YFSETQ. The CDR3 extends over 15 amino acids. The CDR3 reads CASSLETGGWNEQFF. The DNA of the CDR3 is TGCGCCAGCAGCTTGGAAACAGGGGGTTGGAATGAGCAGTTCTTC.

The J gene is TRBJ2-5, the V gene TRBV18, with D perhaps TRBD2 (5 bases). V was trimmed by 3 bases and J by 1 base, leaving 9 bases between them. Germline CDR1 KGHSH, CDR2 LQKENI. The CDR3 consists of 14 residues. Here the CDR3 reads CASSPRAVQETQYF. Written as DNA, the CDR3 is TGTGCCAGCTCACCGCGGGCAGTCCAAGAGACCCAGTACTTC.

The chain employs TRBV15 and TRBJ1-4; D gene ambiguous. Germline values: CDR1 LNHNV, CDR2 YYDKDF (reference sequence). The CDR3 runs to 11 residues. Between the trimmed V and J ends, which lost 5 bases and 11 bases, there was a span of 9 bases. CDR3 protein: CATSRTGKLFF. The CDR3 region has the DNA TGTGCCACCAGCCGCACGGGGAAACTGTTTTTT.

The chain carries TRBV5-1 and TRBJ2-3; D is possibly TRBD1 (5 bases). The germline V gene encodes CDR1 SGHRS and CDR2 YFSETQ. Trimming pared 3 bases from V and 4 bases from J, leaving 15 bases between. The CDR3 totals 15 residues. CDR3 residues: CASSSGQGEADTQYF. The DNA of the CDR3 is TGCGCCAGCAGCTCCGGACAAGGCGAGGCAGATACGCAGTATTTT.

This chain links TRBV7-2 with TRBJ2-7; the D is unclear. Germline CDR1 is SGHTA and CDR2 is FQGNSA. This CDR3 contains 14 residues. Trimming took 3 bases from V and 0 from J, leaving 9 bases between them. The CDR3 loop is CASSFQTSSYEQYF. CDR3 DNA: TGTGCCAGCAGCTTCCAGACAAGCTCCTACGAGCAGTACTTC.

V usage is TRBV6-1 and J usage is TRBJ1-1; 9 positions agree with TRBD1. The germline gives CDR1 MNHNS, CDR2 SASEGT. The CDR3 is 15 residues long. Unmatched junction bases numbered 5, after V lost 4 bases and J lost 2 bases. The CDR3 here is CASSAYRGLNTEAFF. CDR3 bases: TGTGCCAGCAGTGCCTACAGGGGGCTTAACACTGAAGCTTTCTTT.

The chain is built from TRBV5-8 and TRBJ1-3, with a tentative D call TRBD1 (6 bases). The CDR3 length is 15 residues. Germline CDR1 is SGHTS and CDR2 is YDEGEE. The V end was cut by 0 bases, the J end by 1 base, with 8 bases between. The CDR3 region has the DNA TGTGCCAGCAGCTTGGAGGGGGGGTCTGGAAACACCATATATTTT. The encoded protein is CASSLEGGSGNTIYF. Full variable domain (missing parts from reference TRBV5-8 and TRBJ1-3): EAGVTQSPTHLIKTRGQQATLRCSPISGHTSVYWYQQALGLGLQFLLWYDEGEERNRGNFPPRFSGRQFPNYSSELNVNALELEDSALYLCASSLEGGSGNTIYFGEGSWLTVV.

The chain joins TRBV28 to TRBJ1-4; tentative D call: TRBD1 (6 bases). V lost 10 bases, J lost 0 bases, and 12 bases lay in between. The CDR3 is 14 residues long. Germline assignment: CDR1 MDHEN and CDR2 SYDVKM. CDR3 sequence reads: CAIRGGSTNEKLFF. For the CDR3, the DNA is TGTGCCATCCGTGGGGGCTCAACTAATGAAAAACTGTTTTTT.

The CDR3 loop reads CASSLDTNYGYTF. The DNA of the CDR3 is TGTGCCAGCAGCTTAGACACTAACTATGGCTACACCTTC. This chain links TRBV11-2 with TRBJ1-2; no definite D call. Germline V gene sequence: CDR1 SGHAT, CDR2 FQNNGV. The V end lost 0 bases, the J end lost 0 bases, and 2 bases lay between the germline ends. The CDR3 is 13 residues long.

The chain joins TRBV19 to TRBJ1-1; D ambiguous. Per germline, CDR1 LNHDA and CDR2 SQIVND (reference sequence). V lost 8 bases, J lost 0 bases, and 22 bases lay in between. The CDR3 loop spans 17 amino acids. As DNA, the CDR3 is TGTGCCAGTCGAAGAAGCGGTTTGCGGCACATGAACACTGAAGCTTTCTTT. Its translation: CASRRSGLRHMNTEAFF.

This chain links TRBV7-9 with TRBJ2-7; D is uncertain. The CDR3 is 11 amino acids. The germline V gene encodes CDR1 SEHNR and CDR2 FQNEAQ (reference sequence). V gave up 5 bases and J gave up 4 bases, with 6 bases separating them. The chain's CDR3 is CASSPGYEQYF. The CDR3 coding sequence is TGTGCCAGCAGCCCCGGTTACGAGCAGTACTTC.

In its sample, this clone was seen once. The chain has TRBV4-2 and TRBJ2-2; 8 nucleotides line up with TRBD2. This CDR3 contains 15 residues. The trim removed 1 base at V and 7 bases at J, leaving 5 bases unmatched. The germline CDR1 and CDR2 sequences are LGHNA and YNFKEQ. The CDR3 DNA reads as TGTGCCAGCAGCCAAGCGGGAGGGCCGGGCGGGGAGCTGTTTTTT. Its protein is CASSQAGGPGGELFF.

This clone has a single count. The CDR3 here is CASSAPNRDRAEQYF. For the CDR3, the DNA is TGTGCCAGCAGCGCACCGAACCGGGACAGGGCCGAGCAGTACTTC. The genes are TRBV5-4 and TRBJ2-7; 9 bases agree with TRBD1. CDR3 length equals 15 residues. The V gene's germline CDR1 is SGHNT and CDR2 YYREEE (reference sequence). With V trimmed by 4 bases and J by 6 bases, 11 bases remained unmatched.

For the CDR3, the DNA is TGCGCCAGCAGCCAAGGGGCAGGGTCGATCCAAGAGACCCAGTACTTC. It specifies CASSQGAGSIQETQYF. This rearrangement joins TRBV4-3 to TRBJ2-5; a weak D match, TRBD1 (5 bases). V lost 1 base and J 1 base, leaving 13 bases between the germline ends. This CDR3 is 16 amino acids long. Germline V lookup: CDR1 LGHNA, CDR2 YSLEER.

The CDR3 nucleotides read TGTGCCAGCAGCCAAGGACAGGGGGCGAACACTGAAGCTTTCTTT. Its translation is CASSQGQGANTEAFF. The rearrangement joins TRBV4-2 to TRBJ1-1, with 10 bases fitting TRBD1. The CDR3 extends over 15 amino acids. V lost 1 base to trimming and J lost 1 base; unmatched junction nucleotides: 0. Germline CDR1 LGHNA, CDR2 YNFKEQ.

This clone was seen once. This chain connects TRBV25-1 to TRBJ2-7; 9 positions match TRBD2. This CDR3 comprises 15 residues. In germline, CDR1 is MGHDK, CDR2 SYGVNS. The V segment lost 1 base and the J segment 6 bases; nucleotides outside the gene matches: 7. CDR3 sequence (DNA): TGTGCCAGCAGTGAATTTGGAGTAGCGGGAGTCGAGCAGTACTTC. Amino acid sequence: CASSEFGVAGVEQYF.

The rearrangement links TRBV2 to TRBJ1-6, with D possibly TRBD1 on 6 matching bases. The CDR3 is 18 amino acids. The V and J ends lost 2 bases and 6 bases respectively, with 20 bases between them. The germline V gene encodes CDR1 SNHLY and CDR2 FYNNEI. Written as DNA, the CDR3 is TGTGCCAGCAGTGAACGGGGGGCCTTGAACCCGATTAATTCACCCCTCCACTTT. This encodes CASSERGALNPINSPLHF. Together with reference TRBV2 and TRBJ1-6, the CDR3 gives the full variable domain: EPEVTQTPSHQVTQMGQEVILRCVPISNHLYFYWYRQILGQKVEFLVSFYNNEISEKSEIFDDQFSVERPDGSNFTLKIRSTKLEDSAMYFCASSERGALNPINSPLHFGNGTRLTVT.

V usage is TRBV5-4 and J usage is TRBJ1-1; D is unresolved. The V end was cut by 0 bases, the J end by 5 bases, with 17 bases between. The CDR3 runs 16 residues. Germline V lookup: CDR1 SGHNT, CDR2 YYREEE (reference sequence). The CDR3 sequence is CASSLAQTKGLTEAFF. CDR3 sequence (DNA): TGTGCCAGCAGCTTGGCACAGACTAAAGGGCTAACTGAAGCTTTCTTT.

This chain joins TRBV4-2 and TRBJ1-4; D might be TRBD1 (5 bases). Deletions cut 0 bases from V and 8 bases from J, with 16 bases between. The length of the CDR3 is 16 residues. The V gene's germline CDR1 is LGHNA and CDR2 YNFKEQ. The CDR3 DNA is TGTGCCAGCAGCCAAGATGGAAGCGCTAAGGGGGAAAAACTGTTTTTT. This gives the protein CASSQDGSAKGEKLFF.

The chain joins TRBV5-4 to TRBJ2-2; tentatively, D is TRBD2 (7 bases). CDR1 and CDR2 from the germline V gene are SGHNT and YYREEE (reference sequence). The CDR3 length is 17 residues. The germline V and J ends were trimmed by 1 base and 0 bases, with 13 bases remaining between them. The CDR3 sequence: CASSLPGGGSNTGELFF. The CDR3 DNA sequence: TGTGCCAGCAGCTTGCCCGGCGGGGGCTCGAACACCGGGGAGCTGTTTTTT.

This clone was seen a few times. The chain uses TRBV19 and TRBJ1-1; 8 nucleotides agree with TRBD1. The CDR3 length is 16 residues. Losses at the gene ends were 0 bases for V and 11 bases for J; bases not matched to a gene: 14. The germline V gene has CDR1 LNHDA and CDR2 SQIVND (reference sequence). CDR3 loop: CASSIESRDRIGIAFF. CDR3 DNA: TGTGCCAGTAGTATAGAGTCTAGGGACAGGATTGGTATCGCTTTCTTT.

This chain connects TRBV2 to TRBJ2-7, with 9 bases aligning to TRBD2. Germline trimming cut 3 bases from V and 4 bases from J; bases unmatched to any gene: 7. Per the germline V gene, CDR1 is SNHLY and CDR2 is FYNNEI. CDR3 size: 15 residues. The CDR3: CASSDGGRALYEQYF. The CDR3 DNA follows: TGTGCCAGCAGTGACGGCGGGAGGGCCCTGTACGAGCAGTACTTC.

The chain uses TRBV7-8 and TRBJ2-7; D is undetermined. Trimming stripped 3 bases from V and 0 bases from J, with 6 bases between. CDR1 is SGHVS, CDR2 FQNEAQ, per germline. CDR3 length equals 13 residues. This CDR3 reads CASSLGHSYEQYF. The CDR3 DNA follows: TGTGCCAGCAGCTTGGGCCACTCCTACGAGCAGTACTTC.